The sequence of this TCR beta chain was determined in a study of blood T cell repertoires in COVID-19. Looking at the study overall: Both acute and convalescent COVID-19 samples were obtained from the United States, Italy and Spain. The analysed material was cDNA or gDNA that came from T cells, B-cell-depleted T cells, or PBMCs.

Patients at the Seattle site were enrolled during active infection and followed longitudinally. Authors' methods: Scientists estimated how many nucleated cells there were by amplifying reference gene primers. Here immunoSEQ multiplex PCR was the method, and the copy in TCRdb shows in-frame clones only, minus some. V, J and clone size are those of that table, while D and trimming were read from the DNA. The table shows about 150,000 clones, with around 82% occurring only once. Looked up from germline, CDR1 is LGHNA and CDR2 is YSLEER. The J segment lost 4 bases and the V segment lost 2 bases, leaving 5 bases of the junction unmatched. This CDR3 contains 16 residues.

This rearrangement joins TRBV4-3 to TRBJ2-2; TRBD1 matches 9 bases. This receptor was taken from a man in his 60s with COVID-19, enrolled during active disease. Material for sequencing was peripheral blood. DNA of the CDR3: TGCGCCAGCAGCCAACGGACAGGGGTGAGCACCGGGGAGCTGTTTTTT. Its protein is CASSQRTGVSTGELFF.